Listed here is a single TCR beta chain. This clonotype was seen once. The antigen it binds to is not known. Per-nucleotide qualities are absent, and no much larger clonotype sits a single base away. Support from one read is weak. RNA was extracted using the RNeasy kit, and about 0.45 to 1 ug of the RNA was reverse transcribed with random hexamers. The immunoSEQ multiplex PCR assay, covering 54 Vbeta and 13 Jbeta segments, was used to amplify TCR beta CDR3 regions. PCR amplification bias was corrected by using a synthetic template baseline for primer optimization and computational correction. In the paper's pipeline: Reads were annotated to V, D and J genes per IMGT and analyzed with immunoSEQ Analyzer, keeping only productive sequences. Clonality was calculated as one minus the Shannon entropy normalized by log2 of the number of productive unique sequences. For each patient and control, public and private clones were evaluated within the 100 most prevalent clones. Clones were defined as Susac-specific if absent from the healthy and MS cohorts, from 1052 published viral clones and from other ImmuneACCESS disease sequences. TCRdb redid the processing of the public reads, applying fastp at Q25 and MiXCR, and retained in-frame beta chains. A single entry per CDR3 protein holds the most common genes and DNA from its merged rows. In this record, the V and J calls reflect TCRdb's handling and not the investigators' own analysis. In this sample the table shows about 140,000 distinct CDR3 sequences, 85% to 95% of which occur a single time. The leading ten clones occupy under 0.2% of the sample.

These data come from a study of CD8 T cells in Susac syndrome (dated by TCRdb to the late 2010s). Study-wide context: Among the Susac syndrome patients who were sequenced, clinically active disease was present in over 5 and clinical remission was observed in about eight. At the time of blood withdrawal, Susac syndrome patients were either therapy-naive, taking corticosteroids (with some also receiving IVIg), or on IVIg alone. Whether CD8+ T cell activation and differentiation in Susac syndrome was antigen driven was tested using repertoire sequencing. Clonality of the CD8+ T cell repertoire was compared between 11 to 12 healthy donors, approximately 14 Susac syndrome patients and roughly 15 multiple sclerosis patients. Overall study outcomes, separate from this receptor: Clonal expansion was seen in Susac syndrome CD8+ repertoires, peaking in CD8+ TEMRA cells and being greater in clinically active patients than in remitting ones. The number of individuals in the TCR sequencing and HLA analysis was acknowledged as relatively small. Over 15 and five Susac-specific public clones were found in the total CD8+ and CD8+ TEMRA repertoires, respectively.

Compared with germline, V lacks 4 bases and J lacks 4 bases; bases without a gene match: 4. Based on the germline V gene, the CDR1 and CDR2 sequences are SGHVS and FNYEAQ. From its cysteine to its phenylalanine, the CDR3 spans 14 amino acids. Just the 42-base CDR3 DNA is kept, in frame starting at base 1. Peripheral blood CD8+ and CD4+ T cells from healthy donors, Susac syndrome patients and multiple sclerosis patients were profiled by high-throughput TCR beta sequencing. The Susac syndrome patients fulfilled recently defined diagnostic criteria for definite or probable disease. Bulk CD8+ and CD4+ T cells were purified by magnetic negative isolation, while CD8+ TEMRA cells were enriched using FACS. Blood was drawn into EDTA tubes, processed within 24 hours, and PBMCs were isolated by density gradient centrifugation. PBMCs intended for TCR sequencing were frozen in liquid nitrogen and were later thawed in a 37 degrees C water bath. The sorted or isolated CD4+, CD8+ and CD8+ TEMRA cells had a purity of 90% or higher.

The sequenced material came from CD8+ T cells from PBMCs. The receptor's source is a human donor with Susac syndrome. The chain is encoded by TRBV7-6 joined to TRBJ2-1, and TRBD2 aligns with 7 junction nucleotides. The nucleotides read TGTGCCAGCAGCTCGGGGAGGGGTTACAATGAGCAGTTCTTC. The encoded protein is CASSSGRGYNEQFF.